This record covers a single TCR beta chain. The sample is drawn from a study of blood T cell repertoires in COVID-19. Study as a whole: Acute and convalescent COVID-19 specimens originated in the United States, Italy and Spain. Sources were T cells, B-cell-depleted T cells, or PBMCs; the material itself was cDNA or gDNA.

In the source study's methods: By means of reference gene primer amplification, nucleated cell counts were estimated. Here immunoSEQ multiplex PCR was the method, and the copy in TCRdb shows in-frame clones only, minus some. The D gene and trimming were derived from the DNA, and the V and J assignments and clone size from that table. The sample holds 100,000 to 130,000 clones; about nine tenths are singletons and the top ten take 1% to 1.5%. V was shortened by 5 bases and J by 2 bases, with 15 bases between the two germline ends. CDR1 and CDR2 (germline): LNHDA, SQIVND (reference sequence). This CDR3 has 15 amino acids.

The sequenced sample was peripheral blood. This chain connects TRBV19 to TRBJ1-2, with D unresolved. This TCR was sampled from a woman aged 25 to 39 with acute or convalescent COVID-19. CDR3 nucleotides: TGTGCCAGTAGTCCCCCCACCGTGAGGAACTATGGCTACACCTTC. The encoded protein is CASSPPTVRNYGYTF.